This is a list of T cell receptor beta chains from one sample in a study of T cell responses to AZD1222 COVID-19 vaccine. This table comes from immunoSEQ multiplex PCR, and its TCRdb copy is limited to in-frame clones, with some not included. The data show 100,000 to 150,000 clones, 75% to 95% seen once. The sample was peripheral blood, taken 28 days after the second AZD1222 dose. The receptors originated from an adult who received the AZD1222 COVID-19 vaccine. CDR3s include the opening cysteine and the closing phenylalanine or tryptophan. D genes are given only for firm matches.

TRBD1 | TRBJ2-2 | TRBV18 | CASSPNRQGATGELFF | TGTGCCAGCTCACCAAATAGACAGGGGGCAACCGGGGAGCTGTTTTTT
TRBD2 | TRBJ2-4 | TRBV14 | CASSHRLAGKNIQYF | TGTGCCAGCAGCCATCGACTAGCGGGGAAAAACATTCAGTACTTC
- | TRBJ1-3 | TRBV9 | CASRPSGVGNTIYF | TGTGCCAGCAGGCCCTCAGGGGTCGGAAACACCATATATTTT
- | TRBJ1-2 | TRBV5-1 | CASSLGVSRGDGYTF | TGCGCCAGCAGCTTGGGGGTGTCGCGAGGGGATGGCTACACCTTC
- | TRBJ2-5 | TRBV6-5 | CASSYGTQTGSQYF | TGTGCCAGCAGTTACGGGACCCAGACGGGGTCCCAGTACTTC
TRBD2 | TRBJ2-7 | TRBV18 | CASSPGTSGVYEQYF | TGTGCCAGCTCACCCGGGACTAGCGGGGTCTACGAGCAGTACTTC
- | TRBJ1-5 | TRBV9 | CASGRGERQPQHF | TGTGCCAGCGGGCGGGGAGAACGTCAGCCCCAGCATTTT
TRBD1 | TRBJ1-1 | TRBV7-9 | CASSRRDRGTEAFF | TGTGCCAGCAGCCGACGGGACAGGGGCACTGAAGCTTTCTTT
- | TRBJ1-3 | TRBV15 | CATSREGIGGSGNTIYF | TGTGCCACCAGCAGAGAGGGAATTGGGGGGTCTGGAAACACCATATATTTT
- | TRBJ1-1 | TRBV11-2 | CASSPVLNTEAFF | TGTGCCAGCAGCCCGGTCTTAAACACTGAAGCTTTCTTT
TRBD2 | TRBJ2-4 | TRBV19 | CASSSVGGGRENIQYF | TGTGCCAGTAGTAGCGTCGGGGGGGGTCGAGAAAACATTCAGTACTTC